Below, one TCR beta chain is given with its context. Its antigen is not identified. This sample was taken from a study of OX40 agonist ivuxolimab in advanced cancers. Across the study: Hepatocellular carcinoma, melanoma, renal cell or head and neck cancer affected the dose-escalation patients. Of the participants, about 40% had some prior anti-PD-1, anti-PD-L1 or anti-CTLA-4 therapy, which was allowed.

It was autoimmune disease history or systemic immunosuppression that excluded patients. V was shortened by 7 bases and J by 6 bases, with 21 bases between the two germline ends. CDR3 length: 15 amino acids. CDR1 is SNHLY and CDR2 is FYNNEI in the germline V gene. Study-wide results and caveats: The CD4+ and CD8+ T cells in the blood had expanded clonally by week 6 at 0.1 to 3.0 mg/kg.

Sequencing used immunoSEQ multiplex PCR; TCRdb keeps in-frame clones, though not all of them. This sample has under 95,000 clones, with more than 80% found just once. Sequencing used CD4+ or CD8+ T cells sorted from blood, obtained in a trial of the OX40 agonist ivuxolimab. The receptor was derived from an adult with an advanced solid tumor such as melanoma, head and neck, liver or kidney cancer. V and J are TRBV2 and TRBJ1-2; D call uncertain. For the CDR3, the DNA is TGTGCCAGCACCGCCATTCCGGGCCAAACCCATGGCTACACCTTC. Translating gives CASTAIPGQTHGYTF.